Listed below are T cell receptor beta chains from one sample, sequenced in a study of cytomegalovirus exposure and HLA in healthy donors. This table comes from immunoSEQ multiplex PCR, and its TCRdb copy is limited to in-frame clones, with some not included. The table includes approximately 300,000 clones, about nine tenths detected once. Material: PBMCs. These TCRs come from a woman younger than 30 in good health and CMV-seronegative. The CDR3 runs from the conserved cysteine through the conserved F or W. D genes are given only for firm matches. Only part of the rows carry a size: once, few, many, or a class if the clone is expanded.

size: .; J: TRBJ2-7; D: TRBD2; length: 20; V: TRBV27; CDR3: CASSLRWAGSGRVKIYEQYF; DNA: TGTGCCAGCAGTTTAAGGTGGGCCGGGAGCGGGAGGGTAAAGATATACGAGCAGTACTTC
size: .; J: TRBJ2-1; D: .; length: 14; V: TRBV6-1; CDR3: CATLRGYSYNEQFF; DNA: TGTGCCACCCTCAGGGGATACTCCTACAATGAGCAGTTCTTC
size: .; J: TRBJ1-5; D: .; length: 13; V: TRBV6-4; CDR3: CASSEGGNQPQHF; DNA: TGTGCCAGCAGTGAGGGAGGGAATCAGCCCCAGCATTTT
size: once; J: TRBJ1-2; D: TRBD1; length: 13; V: TRBV7-9; CDR3: CASRAGGINGYTF; DNA: TGTGCCAGCAGAGCAGGGGGAATAAATGGCTACACCTTC
size: .; J: TRBJ2-2; D: TRBD1; length: 16; V: TRBV2; CDR3: CASSELEGAISLKLFF; DNA: TGTGCCAGCAGTGAGCTCGAGGGGGCTATATCCTTAAAGCTGTTTTTT
size: .; J: TRBJ2-3; D: .; length: 19; V: TRBV4-3; CDR3: CASSQDGGSGRVVLDTQYF; DNA: TGCGCCAGCAGCCAAGATGGGGGTAGCGGCCGAGTGGTTCTAGATACGCAGTATTTT
size: .; J: TRBJ2-1; D: .; length: 15; V: TRBV29-1; CDR3: CSVERGSGLGNEQFF; DNA: TGCAGCGTTGAAAGGGGGAGTGGTTTAGGTAATGAGCAGTTCTTC
size: .; J: TRBJ2-6; D: TRBD1; length: 18; V: TRBV18; CDR3: CASSLLDRTVSGANVLTF; DNA: TGTGCCAGCTCACTACTGGACAGGACCGTCTCTGGGGCCAACGTCCTGACTTTC
size: .; J: TRBJ2-4; D: TRBD2; length: 14; V: TRBV2; CDR3: CASRPLAGVNIQYF; DNA: TGTGCCAGCAGACCTCTAGCGGGAGTTAACATTCAGTACTTC
size: .; J: TRBJ2-5; D: .; length: 14; V: TRBV5-1; CDR3: CASKPVGSGETQYF; DNA: TGCGCCAGCAAGCCGGTGGGGAGTGGAGAGACCCAGTACTTC
size: .; J: TRBJ1-2; D: .; length: 14; V: TRBV6-6; CDR3: CASSFREGSHGYTF; DNA: TGTGCCAGCAGTTTCAGGGAAGGTTCGCATGGCTACACCTTC
size: .; J: TRBJ2-3; D: .; length: 13; V: TRBV5-4; CDR3: CASSPELGNTQYF; DNA: TGTGCCAGCAGCCCAGAACTAGGAAATACGCAGTATTTT
size: .; J: TRBJ1-2; D: .; length: 11; V: TRBV29-1; CDR3: CSVPDGGGYTF; DNA: TGCAGCGTTCCAGATGGGGGGGGCTACACCTTC
size: .; J: TRBJ2-1; D: .; length: 9; V: TRBV20-1; CDR3: CSAPDEQFF; DNA: TGCAGTGCCCCCGATGAGCAGTTCTTC
size: .; J: TRBJ2-3; D: TRBD2; length: 17; V: TRBV7-9; CDR3: CASTPPKGLAKADTQYF; DNA: TGTGCCAGCACCCCGCCCAAGGGACTAGCAAAAGCAGATACGCAGTATTTT
size: .; J: TRBJ2-7; D: TRBD1; length: 16; V: TRBV7-9; CDR3: CASNQPKQGAPYEQYF; DNA: TGTGCCAGCAACCAACCTAAACAGGGGGCCCCCTACGAGCAGTACTTC
size: .; J: TRBJ2-7; D: .; length: 15; V: TRBV11-1; CDR3: CASSTAGTIAGEQYF; DNA: TGTGCCAGCAGCACAGCCGGGACAATCGCTGGCGAGCAGTACTTC
size: .; J: TRBJ2-7; D: .; length: 12; V: TRBV7-9; CDR3: CASLAGSYEQYF; DNA: TGTGCCAGCTTGGCAGGGTCCTACGAGCAGTACTTC
size: .; J: TRBJ1-2; D: TRBD1; length: 13; V: TRBV5-4; CDR3: CASSLAMTGGHTF; DNA: TGTGCCAGCAGCTTGGCAATGACAGGGGGCCACACCTTC
size: .; J: TRBJ1-1; D: TRBD1; length: 15; V: TRBV5-4; CDR3: CASSARTGALSEAFF; DNA: TGTGCCAGCAGCGCGCGGACAGGGGCTTTATCTGAAGCTTTCTTT
size: .; J: TRBJ2-7; D: TRBD2; length: 12; V: TRBV4-2; CDR3: CASTSGGQEQYF; DNA: TGTGCCAGCACCTCGGGGGGGCAAGAGCAGTACTTC
size: .; J: TRBJ2-2; D: .; length: 14; V: TRBV2; CDR3: CASSRELDTGELFF; DNA: TGTGCCAGCAGTAGGGAGTTGGACACCGGGGAGCTGTTTTTT
size: .; J: TRBJ2-1; D: TRBD2; length: 15; V: TRBV5-4; CDR3: CASSFWLAGHNEQFF; DNA: TGTGCCAGCAGCTTTTGGCTAGCGGGGCACAATGAGCAGTTCTTC
size: .; J: TRBJ1-1; D: .; length: 15; V: TRBV6-5; CDR3: CASSYFSLVNTEAFF; DNA: TGTGCCAGCAGTTACTTCTCGTTAGTGAACACTGAAGCTTTCTTT
size: .; J: TRBJ2-3; D: TRBD1; length: 15; V: TRBV2; CDR3: CASSPGTAGTDTQYF; DNA: TGTGCCAGCAGCCCCGGGACAGCGGGCACAGATACGCAGTATTTT
size: .; J: TRBJ2-1; D: TRBD2; length: 14; V: TRBV28; CDR3: CASSLASGVNEQFF; DNA: TGTGCCAGCAGTTTAGCTAGCGGGGTGAATGAGCAGTTCTTC
size: .; J: TRBJ2-7; D: TRBD1; length: 16; V: TRBV27; CDR3: CASSSPYPGQGGEQYF; DNA: TGTGCCAGCAGTTCCCCTTACCCGGGACAGGGGGGTGAGCAGTACTTC
size: .; J: TRBJ1-4; D: .; length: 15; V: TRBV4-1; CDR3: CASSLRVLGDEKLFF; DNA: TGCGCCAGCAGCCTTAGGGTATTAGGGGATGAAAAACTGTTTTTT
size: .; J: TRBJ2-1; D: TRBD1; length: 15; V: TRBV27; CDR3: CASAGTAYSYNEQFF; DNA: TGTGCCAGCGCCGGGACAGCTTACTCCTACAATGAGCAGTTCTTC
size: .; J: TRBJ2-7; D: .; length: 11; V: TRBV6-1; CDR3: CATGGGTGEYF; DNA: TGTGCCACCGGGGGGGGCACAGGGGAGTACTTC
size: .; J: TRBJ1-2; D: TRBD1; length: 18; V: TRBV28; CDR3: CASSSSVAIGTARMGYTF; DNA: TGTGCCAGCAGTTCCTCCGTTGCGATCGGGACAGCACGCATGGGCTACACCTTC
size: .; J: TRBJ1-2; D: TRBD1; length: 14; V: TRBV16; CDR3: CASSLQGARYGYTF; DNA: TGTGCCAGCAGCCTTCAGGGGGCGCGGTATGGCTACACCTTC
size: few; J: TRBJ1-5; D: .; length: 13; V: TRBV7-3; CDR3: CASSSEFDQPQHF; DNA: TGTGCCAGCAGCTCGGAGTTCGATCAGCCCCAGCATTTT
size: .; J: TRBJ1-2; D: .; length: 14; V: TRBV28; CDR3: CASTPGQRSYGYTF; DNA: TGTGCCAGCACCCCCGGACAGAGGAGTTATGGCTACACCTTC
size: .; J: TRBJ2-7; D: .; length: 13; V: TRBV6-1; CDR3: CASSEPPGYEQYF; DNA: TGTGCCAGCAGTGAACCCCCGGGCTACGAGCAGTACTTC